These T cell receptor beta chains were read from a single sample in a study of molecular identifiers for immune sequencing clone quantification. TCRdb ran MiXCR on the PCR reads and lists one entry per CDR3 protein. Of around 300,000 distinct CDR3 sequences in the sample, roughly 24% are singletons; the top ten hold around 0.7%. The source material was naive CD8+ T cells from blood, with Jurkat cell RNA spiked in. The receptor set was obtained from a human donor in good health. Some libraries in this study had Jurkat cell RNA spiked in. Both conserved end residues are part of each CDR3. Fields, in order: J gene, V gene, D gene, clone size, CDR3 protein, CDR3 DNA. A D gene is named only where the DNA matches it firmly. A row's size may be missing; if present it is once, few, many or a size class.

j_call: TRBJ2-4; v_call: TRBV18; d_call: TRBD1; clone_size: few; cdr3_aa: CASSPRDRGLAKNIQYF; cdr3_nt: TGTGCCAGCTCACCACGCGACAGGGGCCTAGCCAAAAACATTCAGTACTTC
j_call: TRBJ2-7; v_call: TRBV19; d_call: TRBD1; clone_size: few; cdr3_aa: CASSRGTGGTYEQYF; cdr3_nt: TGTGCCAGTAGCCGTGGGACAGGGGGAACATACGAGCAGTACTTC
j_call: TRBJ1-1; v_call: TRBV7-9; d_call: NA; clone_size: many; cdr3_aa: CASSLEGEAFF; cdr3_nt: TGTGCCAGCAGCTTAGAAGGTGAAGCTTTCTTT
j_call: TRBJ2-3; v_call: TRBV14; d_call: TRBD2; clone_size: few; cdr3_aa: CASSQTTASGSTDTQYF; cdr3_nt: TGTGCCAGCAGCCAAACTACAGCTAGCGGGAGCACAGATACGCAGTATTTT
j_call: TRBJ2-7; v_call: TRBV19; d_call: NA; clone_size: many; cdr3_aa: CASSTLPGPVYEQYF; cdr3_nt: TGTGCCAGTAGTACTTTACCGGGACCGGTGTACGAGCAGTACTTC
j_call: TRBJ2-5; v_call: TRBV14; d_call: NA; clone_size: few; cdr3_aa: CASSRAFEETQYF; cdr3_nt: TGTGCCAGCAGCCGAGCCTTCGAAGAGACCCAGTACTTC
j_call: TRBJ2-7; v_call: TRBV5-4; d_call: TRBD1; clone_size: few; cdr3_aa: CASSPGTGVNGQYF; cdr3_nt: TGTGCCAGCAGCCCAGGGACAGGGGTTAACGGGCAGTACTTC
j_call: TRBJ1-5; v_call: TRBV27; d_call: NA; clone_size: NA; cdr3_aa: CASKSLISGYQPQHF; cdr3_nt: TGTGCCAGCAAGAGCCTGATCTCCGGGTATCAGCCCCAGCATTTT
j_call: TRBJ2-1; v_call: TRBV12-3/TRBV12-4; d_call: NA; clone_size: many; cdr3_aa: CASLGREQFF; cdr3_nt: TGTGCCAGCTTGGGACGCGAGCAGTTCTTC
j_call: TRBJ2-5; v_call: TRBV7-6; d_call: TRBD2; clone_size: many; cdr3_aa: CASSYGLAPETQYF; cdr3_nt: TGTGCCAGCAGCTACGGACTAGCGCCCGAGACCCAGTACTTC
j_call: TRBJ2-3; v_call: TRBV12-3/TRBV12-4; d_call: NA; clone_size: many; cdr3_aa: CASSFAWADTQYF; cdr3_nt: TGTGCCAGCAGTTTCGCCTGGGCTGATACGCAGTATTTT
j_call: TRBJ1-5; v_call: TRBV19; d_call: NA; clone_size: few; cdr3_aa: CASSTVTQYSNQPQHF; cdr3_nt: TGTGCCAGTAGTACCGTGACCCAATATAGCAATCAGCCCCAGCATTTT
j_call: TRBJ2-7; v_call: TRBV7-9; d_call: TRBD1; clone_size: few; cdr3_aa: CASSSDRGQYF; cdr3_nt: TGTGCCAGCAGCTCCGACAGGGGGCAGTACTTC
j_call: TRBJ1-6; v_call: TRBV2; d_call: NA; clone_size: NA; cdr3_aa: CASRDSVSSYNSPLHF; cdr3_nt: TGTGCCAGCAGGGACTCGGTTAGCTCCTATAATTCACCCCTCCACTTT
j_call: TRBJ1-1; v_call: TRBV19; d_call: NA; clone_size: NA; cdr3_aa: CASSILSGTLSTEAFF; cdr3_nt: TGTGCCAGTAGTATTCTTTCCGGGACACTAAGCACTGAAGCTTTCTTT
j_call: TRBJ1-2; v_call: TRBV7-9; d_call: NA; clone_size: NA; cdr3_aa: CASSLVTYSHYGYTF; cdr3_nt: TGTGCCAGCAGCTTAGTTACGTACAGCCACTATGGCTACACCTTC
j_call: TRBJ2-1; v_call: TRBV7-9; d_call: NA; clone_size: NA; cdr3_aa: CASSLGPRSGDEQFF; cdr3_nt: TGTGCCAGCAGCTTAGGCCCCAGGAGTGGGGATGAGCAGTTCTTC
j_call: TRBJ2-6; v_call: TRBV28; d_call: NA; clone_size: many; cdr3_aa: CASSFPEPTSSGANVLTF; cdr3_nt: TGTGCCAGCAGTTTCCCGGAACCTACAAGCTCTGGGGCCAACGTCCTGACTTTC
j_call: TRBJ2-7; v_call: TRBV5-1; d_call: NA; clone_size: many; cdr3_aa: CASSLASSYEQYF; cdr3_nt: TGTGCCAGCAGCTTAGCTAGCTCCTACGAGCAGTACTTC
j_call: TRBJ2-2; v_call: TRBV29-1; d_call: NA; clone_size: many; cdr3_aa: CSVEEGLTGELFF; cdr3_nt: TGCAGCGTTGAAGAGGGCCTTACCGGGGAGCTGTTTTTT
j_call: TRBJ1-1; v_call: TRBV4-1; d_call: TRBD1; clone_size: many; cdr3_aa: CASSQGTGGETEAFF; cdr3_nt: TGCGCCAGCAGCCAGGGGACAGGGGGGGAAACTGAAGCTTTCTTT
j_call: TRBJ1-2; v_call: TRBV11-1; d_call: NA; clone_size: few; cdr3_aa: CASSPAPDDTF; cdr3_nt: TGTGCCAGCAGCCCAGCCCCCGATGACACCTTC
j_call: TRBJ2-7; v_call: TRBV7-9; d_call: NA; clone_size: NA; cdr3_aa: CASSFAYPGDEQYF; cdr3_nt: TGTGCCAGCAGCTTTGCGTATCCCGGGGACGAGCAGTACTTC
j_call: TRBJ2-3; v_call: TRBV5-6; d_call: TRBD2; clone_size: NA; cdr3_aa: CASRSRGSPPDTQYF; cdr3_nt: TGTGCCAGCAGGTCCCGCGGGAGTCCCCCAGATACGCAGTATTTT
j_call: TRBJ1-4; v_call: TRBV4-1; d_call: NA; clone_size: few; cdr3_aa: CASSHLGYFVF; cdr3_nt: TGCGCCAGCAGCCACTTGGGCTACTTTGTTTTT
j_call: TRBJ2-7; v_call: TRBV14; d_call: NA; clone_size: NA; cdr3_aa: CACSLPYPKSYPYEQYF; cdr3_nt: TGTGCCTGCAGCCTACCTTACCCCAAATCCTACCCCTACGAGCAGTACTTC
j_call: TRBJ1-1; v_call: TRBV10-3; d_call: NA; clone_size: NA; cdr3_aa: CAISDPGAGTEAFF; cdr3_nt: TGTGCCATCAGTGATCCGGGAGCAGGCACTGAAGCTTTCTTT
j_call: TRBJ1-2; v_call: TRBV7-9; d_call: NA; clone_size: NA; cdr3_aa: CASSPGLSNYGYTF; cdr3_nt: TGTGCCAGCAGTCCCGGACTCTCTAACTATGGCTACACCTTC
j_call: TRBJ1-6; v_call: TRBV28; d_call: TRBD1; clone_size: few; cdr3_aa: CASRQQGSSYNSPLHF; cdr3_nt: TGTGCCAGCAGACAACAGGGGAGCTCCTATAATTCACCCCTCCACTTT
j_call: TRBJ1-2; v_call: TRBV4-3; d_call: NA; clone_size: many; cdr3_aa: CASSEDRALSYGYTF; cdr3_nt: TGCGCCAGCAGCGAAGACCGAGCCCTATCCTATGGCTACACCTTC
j_call: TRBJ2-1; v_call: TRBV10-3; d_call: NA; clone_size: few; cdr3_aa: CAISEGFYNEQFF; cdr3_nt: TGTGCCATCAGTGAGGGGTTCTACAATGAGCAGTTCTTC
j_call: TRBJ1-1; v_call: TRBV6-2/TRBV6-3; d_call: NA; clone_size: many; cdr3_aa: CASSLTGAVTEAFF; cdr3_nt: TGTGCCAGCAGTTTGACGGGGGCGGTCACTGAAGCTTTCTTT
j_call: TRBJ2-7; v_call: TRBV9; d_call: NA; clone_size: NA; cdr3_aa: CASSVVEGSEQYF; cdr3_nt: TGTGCCAGCAGCGTAGTGGAGGGATCTGAGCAGTACTTC
j_call: TRBJ1-4; v_call: TRBV7-9; d_call: NA; clone_size: NA; cdr3_aa: CASTPGLLHEELFF; cdr3_nt: TGTGCCAGCACGCCGGGACTTCTCCATGAAGAACTGTTTTTT
j_call: TRBJ2-7; v_call: TRBV6-6; d_call: NA; clone_size: many; cdr3_aa: CASSYSGAAYEQYF; cdr3_nt: TGTGCCAGCAGTTACTCGGGCGCGGCCTACGAGCAGTACTTC
j_call: TRBJ2-2; v_call: TRBV20-1; d_call: NA; clone_size: NA; cdr3_aa: CSARDRGGGRVTGELFF; cdr3_nt: TGCAGTGCTAGAGATCGAGGAGGGGGAAGGGTCACCGGGGAGCTGTTTTTT
j_call: TRBJ2-7; v_call: TRBV20-1; d_call: TRBD1; clone_size: many; cdr3_aa: CSARGDRGPARYEQYF; cdr3_nt: TGCAGTGCTAGAGGGGACAGGGGGCCGGCACGCTACGAGCAGTACTTC
j_call: TRBJ1-4; v_call: TRBV2; d_call: NA; clone_size: NA; cdr3_aa: CASRATGANEKLFF; cdr3_nt: TGTGCCAGCAGGGCGACAGGAGCTAATGAAAAACTGTTTTTT
j_call: TRBJ1-1; v_call: TRBV4-3; d_call: TRBD1; clone_size: many; cdr3_aa: CASSQDRGSGTEAFF; cdr3_nt: TGCGCCAGCAGCCAGGACAGGGGGAGTGGAACTGAAGCTTTCTTT
j_call: TRBJ2-5; v_call: TRBV6-4; d_call: TRBD1; clone_size: few; cdr3_aa: CASSDPASRGGLKETQYF; cdr3_nt: TGTGCCAGCAGTGACCCCGCCTCTAGAGGGGGCTTGAAAGAGACCCAGTACTTC
j_call: TRBJ1-1; v_call: TRBV19; d_call: NA; clone_size: many; cdr3_aa: CASSIGHSNTEAFF; cdr3_nt: TGTGCCAGTAGTATAGGACATTCGAACACTGAAGCTTTCTTT
j_call: TRBJ1-6; v_call: TRBV12-3/TRBV12-4; d_call: NA; clone_size: NA; cdr3_aa: CASSPAIGNSPLHF; cdr3_nt: TGTGCCAGCAGCCCCGCGATAGGGAATTCACCCCTCCACTTT
j_call: TRBJ2-5; v_call: TRBV6-6; d_call: TRBD2; clone_size: NA; cdr3_aa: CASSYGSGGHQETQYF; cdr3_nt: TGTGCCAGCAGTTACGGGAGCGGGGGGCACCAAGAGACCCAGTACTTC
j_call: TRBJ2-7; v_call: TRBV15; d_call: TRBD2; clone_size: few; cdr3_aa: CATSRLAGVDEQYF; cdr3_nt: TGTGCCACCAGCAGACTAGCGGGAGTCGATGAGCAGTACTTC
j_call: TRBJ2-3; v_call: TRBV29-1; d_call: TRBD2; clone_size: many; cdr3_aa: CTLGGRARDTQYF; cdr3_nt: TGCACCCTGGGGGGGAGGGCCAGAGATACGCAGTATTTT
j_call: TRBJ1-1; v_call: TRBV19; d_call: NA; clone_size: NA; cdr3_aa: CASSWGAYTEAFF; cdr3_nt: TGTGCCAGTAGTTGGGGGGCCTACACTGAAGCTTTCTTT
j_call: TRBJ2-1; v_call: TRBV30; d_call: NA; clone_size: few; cdr3_aa: CAGGGRGDWNEQFF; cdr3_nt: TGTGCCGGAGGCGGAAGGGGTGATTGGAATGAGCAGTTCTTC
j_call: TRBJ2-3; v_call: TRBV13; d_call: NA; clone_size: NA; cdr3_aa: CASSEGRKDTQYF; cdr3_nt: TGTGCCAGCAGCGAAGGACGTAAGGATACGCAGTATTTT
j_call: TRBJ1-2; v_call: TRBV28; d_call: NA; clone_size: many; cdr3_aa: CASSLAGLGYGYTF; cdr3_nt: TGTGCCAGCAGTTTGGCAGGGCTGGGGTATGGCTACACCTTC
j_call: TRBJ2-1; v_call: TRBV28; d_call: NA; clone_size: NA; cdr3_aa: CSSNPLRGEQFF; cdr3_nt: TGTTCCAGCAACCCTCTTAGGGGTGAGCAGTTCTTC
j_call: TRBJ1-1; v_call: TRBV7-9; d_call: NA; clone_size: NA; cdr3_aa: CASSPDSAMNTEAFF; cdr3_nt: TGTGCCAGCAGCCCGGACAGCGCGATGAACACTGAAGCTTTCTTT
j_call: TRBJ1-4; v_call: TRBV28; d_call: NA; clone_size: NA; cdr3_aa: CASSLFRDGANEKLFF; cdr3_nt: TGTGCCAGCAGTTTATTCAGGGACGGGGCTAATGAAAAACTGTTTTTT
j_call: TRBJ2-3; v_call: TRBV6-5; d_call: NA; clone_size: many; cdr3_aa: CASSSPGHADTQYF; cdr3_nt: TGTGCCAGCAGTTCCCCGGGACACGCAGATACGCAGTATTTT
j_call: TRBJ2-2; v_call: TRBV19; d_call: NA; clone_size: once; cdr3_aa: CASELIPRELFF; cdr3_nt: TGTGCCAGTGAGCTGATTCCCAGGGAGCTGTTTTTT